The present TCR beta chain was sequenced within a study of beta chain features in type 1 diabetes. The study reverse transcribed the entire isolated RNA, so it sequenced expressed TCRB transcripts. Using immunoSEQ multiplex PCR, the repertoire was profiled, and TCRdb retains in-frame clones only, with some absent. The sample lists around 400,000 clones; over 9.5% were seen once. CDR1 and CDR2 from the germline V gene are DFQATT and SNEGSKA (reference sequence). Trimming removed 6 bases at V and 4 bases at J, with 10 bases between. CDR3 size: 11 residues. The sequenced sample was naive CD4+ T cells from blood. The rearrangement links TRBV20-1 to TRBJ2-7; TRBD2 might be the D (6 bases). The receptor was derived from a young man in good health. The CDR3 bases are TGCAGTGCCGGGACTTTTTACGAGCAGTACTTC. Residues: CSAGTFYEQYF.